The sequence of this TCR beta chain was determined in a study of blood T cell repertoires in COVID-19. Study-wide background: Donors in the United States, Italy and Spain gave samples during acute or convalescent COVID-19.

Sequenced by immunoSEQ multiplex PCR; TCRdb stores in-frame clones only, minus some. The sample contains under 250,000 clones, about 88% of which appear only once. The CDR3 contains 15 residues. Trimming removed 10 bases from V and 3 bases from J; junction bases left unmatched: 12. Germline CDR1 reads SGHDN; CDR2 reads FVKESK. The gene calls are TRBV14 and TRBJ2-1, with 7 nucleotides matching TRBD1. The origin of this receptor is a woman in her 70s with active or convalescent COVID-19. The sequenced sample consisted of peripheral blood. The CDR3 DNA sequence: TGTGCCACCAGGAGAACGGACAGGTTCTACAATGAGCAGTTCTTC. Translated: CATRRTDRFYNEQFF.